The 24 T cell receptor beta chains presented below share a single source sample, sequenced in a study of blood T cell repertoires in COVID-19. Clones were sequenced by immunoSEQ multiplex PCR, and TCRdb holds only the in-frame ones, with some missing. Among tens of thousands of clones listed, around 83% were seen once. What was sequenced was peripheral blood. The source is a man aged 45-60 years with acute or convalescent COVID-19.

V usage is TRBV5-1 and J usage is TRBJ2-1; TRBD1 matches 8 bases. V shed 4 bases and J 12 bases; nucleotides not matched to a gene: 6. This CDR3 has 12 amino acids. Germline V gives CDR1 SGHRS, CDR2 YFSETQ. CDR3 sequence: CASSIDRGGQFF. In DNA form, the CDR3 reads TGCGCCAGCAGCATTGACAGGGGAGGGCAGTTCTTC.

The rearrangement uses TRBV2 and TRBJ2-7; TRBD2 matches at 7 bases. The J segment lost 3 bases and the V segment lost 9 bases, leaving 11 bases of the junction unmatched. The CDR3 contains 14 residues. Germline assignment: CDR1 SNHLY and CDR2 FYNNEI. The CDR3 reads CARGRRTGGYEQYF. The CDR3 DNA follows: TGTGCCAGAGGGCGAAGGACGGGAGGCTACGAGCAGTACTTC.

The CDR3 is CAISELKDSLTNSPLHF. CDR3 DNA: TGTGCCATCAGTGAGCTTAAGGACAGCCTGACTAATTCACCCCTCCACTTT. The V and J genes are TRBV10-3 and TRBJ1-6, with D tentatively TRBD1 (6 bases). Germline CDR1 is ENHRY and CDR2 is SYGVKD. The CDR3 has 17 amino acids. Trimming left V 2 bases short and J 6 bases short, with 17 bases between.

This clone has just a few counts. The genes are TRBV27 and TRBJ2-4, with D perhaps TRBD2 (7 bases). The CDR3 is made up of 12 amino acids. The germline gives CDR1 MNHEY, CDR2 SMNVEV (reference sequence). V lost 6 bases to trimming and J lost 7 bases, with 10 bases between them. The CDR3 reads CASRGGGNIQYF. DNA for the CDR3: TGTGCCAGCAGGGGAGGGGGGAACATTCAGTACTTC.

The gene calls are TRBV5-1 and TRBJ2-3; a possible D gene is TRBD2 (5 bases). The V gene lost 0 bases and the J gene lost 2 bases, with 19 bases spanning the gap. The CDR3 is made up of 18 amino acids. The V gene's germline CDR1 is SGHRS and CDR2 YFSETQ. CDR3 in amino acids: CASSLAWSGNKNTDTQYF. Written as DNA, the CDR3 is TGCGCCAGCAGCTTGGCCTGGTCGGGAAATAAAAACACAGATACGCAGTATTTT.

The chain joins TRBV3-1 (or the pseudogene TRBV3-2) to TRBJ2-3; TRBD2 matches 10 bases. The ends lost 0 bases at V and 3 bases at J; junction bases unmatched: 3. Germline V gene data show CDR1 as LGHDT and CDR2 as YNNKEL (reference sequence). This CDR3 contains 16 residues. CDR3: CASSQERLAGTDTQYF. In DNA form, the CDR3 reads TGTGCCAGCAGCCAAGAACGACTAGCGGGTACAGATACGCAGTATTTT.

This CDR3 reads CARGLHHNEQFF. DNA of the CDR3: TGTGCCAGAGGACTGCACCACAATGAGCAGTTCTTC. The chain couples TRBV6-5 to TRBJ2-1; a possible D gene is TRBD2 (5 bases). The CDR3 extends over 12 amino acids. Trimming cost V 9 bases and J 5 bases, with 11 bases left between them. CDR1 is MNHEY, CDR2 SVGAGI, per germline.

This chain uses TRBV5-6 with TRBJ1-5, with unresolved D. The CDR3 is 14 residues long. Germline CDR1 SGHDT, CDR2 YYEEEE. Trimming stripped 1 base from V and 7 bases from J, with 12 bases between. The DNA for the CDR3 is TGTGCCAGCAGCTTGCGGTCAGGAAAACAGCCCCAGCATTTT. As protein: CASSLRSGKQPQHF.

This clone was seen a single time. This chain links TRBV7-3 with TRBJ2-1; D may be TRBD2 (5 bases). The CDR3 is made up of 13 amino acids. The germline V gene has CDR1 SGHTA and CDR2 FQGTGA. V dropped 2 bases and J dropped 9 bases, with 11 bases sitting between them. The CDR3 DNA sequence: TGTGCCAGCAGCTTACTCCGGGCGGGTGAGCAGTTCTTC. It yields the protein CASSLLRAGEQFF.

The chain carries TRBV12-3 or TRBV12-4 and TRBJ2-5; D is unclear. CDR3 length: 13 amino acids. The V and J ends lost 6 bases and 2 bases respectively, with 10 bases between them. CDR3 nucleotide sequence: TGTGCCAGCAGATTCCACGGGCAAGAGACCCAGTACTTC. It encodes CASRFHGQETQYF.

This chain connects TRBV15 to TRBJ2-2; TRBD2 might be the D (5 bases). The germline V gene encodes CDR1 LNHNV and CDR2 YYDKDF (reference sequence). CDR3 length: 13 residues. V dropped 9 bases and J dropped 5 bases, with 13 bases sitting between them. The CDR3, as DNA: TGTGCCACGAGGGTCGCGGCGACCGGGGAGCTGTTTTTT. It yields the protein CATRVAATGELFF.

The J gene is TRBJ2-7, the V gene TRBV27, with D possibly TRBD1 on 6 matching bases. Germline V gene lookup returns CDR1 MNHEY and CDR2 SMNVEV (reference sequence). The V and J ends lost 5 bases and 4 bases respectively, with 21 bases between them. The CDR3 is made up of 16 amino acids. In DNA form, the CDR3 reads TGTGCCAGCAGTGTTAGATGGACAGAGAGTACGTACGAGCAGTACTTC. Protein sequence: CASSVRWTESTYEQYF.

The V gene is TRBV9, the J gene TRBJ2-5, with 8 bases that match TRBD1. V was clipped by 0 bases and J by 5 bases; unmatched bases: 9. CDR3 length equals 16 residues. CDR1 is SGDLS and CDR2 is YYNGEE in the germline V gene. CDR3 region: CASSVDPQGAGETQYF. CDR3 DNA sequence: TGTGCCAGCAGCGTAGATCCCCAGGGGGCTGGGGAGACCCAGTACTTC.

This rearrangement joins TRBV7-2 to TRBJ2-2; a possible D gene is TRBD2 (7 bases). The CDR3 is 16 amino acids. Trimming stripped 6 bases from V and 2 bases from J, with 16 bases between. Germline V gene sequence: CDR1 SGHTA, CDR2 FQGNSA. The CDR3 sequence: CASRGAGASNTGELFF. As DNA, the CDR3 is TGTGCCAGCAGAGGGGCGGGGGCTAGTAACACCGGGGAGCTGTTTTTT.

The rearrangement uses TRBV27 and TRBJ1-6; the D gene is possibly TRBD1 (5 bases). Per the germline V gene, CDR1 is MNHEY and CDR2 is SMNVEV (reference sequence). The CDR3 contains 16 residues. V was clipped by 1 base and J by 5 bases, with 12 bases between them. CDR3: CASSLLTGGNNSPLHF. The CDR3 DNA reads TGTGCCAGCAGTTTATTGACGGGGGGAAATAATTCACCCCTCCACTTT.

The gene calls are TRBV5-4 and TRBJ2-7; the match to TRBD1 covers 9 bases. The CDR3 covers 16 residues. In germline, CDR1 is SGHNT, CDR2 YYREEE (reference sequence). Trimming at V came to 4 bases and at J to 6 bases, leaving 14 bases not matched to a gene. CDR3 coding DNA: TGTGCCAGCAGCCAATACCCGGGACAGGGAGGCTCCGAGCAGTACTTC. This translates into CASSQYPGQGGSEQYF.

This chain's CDR3 is CASSMSRNTEAFF. CDR3 coding DNA: TGTGCCAGTAGTATGTCCAGGAACACTGAAGCTTTCTTT. The chain recombines TRBV19 with TRBJ1-1; D gene unclear. The CDR3 contains 13 residues. In germline, CDR1 is LNHDA, CDR2 SQIVND (reference sequence). V shed 3 bases and J shed 1 base, with 6 bases lying between them.

DNA of the CDR3: TGTGCCAGCTCACGGCTAGCGGGGTACTCTGGGGCCAACGTCCTGACTTTC. Its protein is CASSRLAGYSGANVLTF. The J gene is TRBJ2-6, the V gene TRBV18; 9 bases map to TRBD2. The germline V gene encodes CDR1 KGHSH and CDR2 LQKENI. Losses at the gene ends were 4 bases for V and 0 bases for J; bases not matched to a gene: 4. This CDR3 spans 17 amino acids.

This chain uses TRBV10-3 with TRBJ2-3; the match to TRBD1 covers 11 bases. CDR1 is ENHRY, CDR2 SYGVKD, per germline. The CDR3 extends over 16 amino acids. Trimming took 4 bases from V and 1 from J; bases not matched to a gene: 4. CDR3 nucleotides: TGTGCCATCAGTGGGACAGGGGGCTTTGGCACAGATACGCAGTATTTT. This codes for CAISGTGGFGTDTQYF.

This clone has at least ten counts. The chain links TRBV3-1 (or the pseudogene TRBV3-2) to TRBJ2-5; TRBD2 might be the D (7 bases). Trimming removed 0 bases at V and 5 bases at J, with 10 bases between. CDR3 length equals 14 residues. Germline V lookup: CDR1 LGHDT, CDR2 YNNKEL (reference sequence). CDR3 sequence: CASSQDGGLETQYF. The CDR3 DNA follows: TGTGCCAGCAGCCAAGACGGGGGGCTCGAGACCCAGTACTTC.

V is TRBV28 and J is TRBJ1-1; D is undetermined. The CDR3 is made up of 13 amino acids. The germline V gene encodes CDR1 MDHEN and CDR2 SYDVKM. Trimming shortened V by 6 bases and J by 4 bases, and 12 bases separated the two germline ends. This CDR3 is CASSLSGVTEAFF. CDR3 sequence (DNA): TGTGCCAGCAGCCTTTCCGGGGTCACTGAAGCTTTCTTT.

The J gene is TRBJ2-3, the V gene TRBV4-1; 11 bases are shared with TRBD2. Germline loops: CDR1 MGHRA, CDR2 YSYEKL. The CDR3 runs to 18 residues. V lost 4 bases and J lost 4; bases outside the gene matches: 13. CDR3 loop: CASSLPGLAAGGADTQYF. The DNA for the CDR3 is TGCGCCAGCAGCCTACCGGGACTAGCGGCTGGCGGTGCAGATACGCAGTATTTT.

The rearrangement uses TRBV29-1 and TRBJ1-2, with 9 nucleotides matching TRBD1. J lost 4 bases, V lost 7 bases, and 4 bases had no gene match. This CDR3 is 12 amino acids long. The germline V gene has CDR1 SQVTM and CDR2 ANQGSEA. The CDR3 coding sequence is TGCAGCGCCGGGACAGGGCTCTATGGCTACACCTTC. Encoded protein: CSAGTGLYGYTF.

The chain has TRBV20-1 and TRBJ1-2; D gene unclear. Germline-derived CDR1 and CDR2 are DFQATT and SNEGSKA (reference sequence). CDR3 length: 14 amino acids. Trimming pared 3 bases from V and 0 bases from J, leaving 11 bases between. CDR3 sequence: CSASARLTNYGYTF. For the CDR3, the DNA is TGCAGTGCTAGTGCCAGGTTGACTAACTATGGCTACACCTTC.